This T cell receptor beta chain originates from a study of CD8 T cells in ankylosing spondylitis (dated 2017 in TCRdb). Concerning the study at large: The study profiled T cell receptor beta repertoires in healthy donors and ankylosing spondylitis patients to find disease-linked TCR variants. The full study cohort comprised around 25 ankylosing spondylitis patients and approximately 100 healthy donors. Samples of peripheral blood were taken, and for ankylosing spondylitis patients, synovial fluid was collected as well.

CDR1 and CDR2 (SQVTM, ANQGSEA) derive from the germline V gene. The cysteine opens and the phenylalanine closes a CDR3 of 13 amino acids. Only the CDR3 region is kept as DNA, spanning 39 bases read in frame from base 1. Findings and caveats that apply to the study as a whole: The disease-linked clones were reported to be significantly enriched in matched synovial fluid samples from ankylosing spondylitis patients. The disease-linked clones had a CD8+ phenotype and were found at relatively low frequencies in peripheral blood. Some motif variants had previously been reported in the synovial fluid and blood of reactive arthritis patients, which suggests shared mechanisms of disease initiation. A TCR beta motif of several highly homologous amino acid variants appeared characteristic of blood from ankylosing spondylitis patients.

This clonotype came up once. What antigen it recognizes has not been identified. This may arise from a read error, as a much more abundant clone is one base away. The listed sequencing device is Illumina HiSeq 2500. Quantitative 5'-RACE with molecular barcodes was the method used to prepare the TCR beta libraries. Regarding the original processing steps: Disease-linked TCR variants were identified with a new computational method built on a probabilistic model of VDJ rearrangement. In-frame beta chains were kept once TCRdb had trimmed the public reads at Q25 with fastp and called clones with MiXCR. When rows share a CDR3 protein, they turn into one entry using the most common DNA and genes. Clone size and V and J calls follow TCRdb, not the original study. Present in this sample are around 99,000 distinct CDR3 sequences, roughly 9.6% of which were seen just once. The ten largest clonotypes hold 5.1% of the sample.

This TCR derives from a male donor with ankylosing spondylitis or in good health (not recorded which). The chain links TRBV29-1 with TRBJ2-6; too little of a D gene remains to name it. The sequenced sample was blood, either unsorted or a sorted T cell fraction (not recorded which). CDR3 region: CGFRDAGANVLTF. The nucleotide sequence reads as follows: TGCGGCTTCAGAGACGCTGGGGCCAACGTCCTGACTTTC.